This TCR beta chain was identified during a study of blood T cell repertoires in COVID-19. The method was immunoSEQ multiplex PCR; TCRdb's version includes in-frame clones alone and lacks a portion of them. The table shows about 170,000 clones, with just under 85% occurring only once. Seattle enrolled patients during active infection and tracked them longitudinally. The source material was peripheral blood. The receptor comes from a woman older than 75 with COVID-19, enrolled during active disease.

CDR3 amino acids: CASSLALSGYNEQFF. CDR3 sequence (DNA): TGCGCCAGCAGCTTGGCCCTGAGCGGCTACAATGAGCAGTTCTTC. The chain has TRBV5-1 and TRBJ2-1; tentatively, D is TRBD2 (5 bases). The germline V gene has CDR1 SGHRS and CDR2 YFSETQ. Trimming took 0 bases from V and 3 from J, leaving 10 bases between them. There are 15 residues in the CDR3.